Following are 30 T cell receptor beta chains from one sample sequenced in a study of shared clonotypes between healthy human individuals (dated by TCRdb to 2019 to 2021). The library was prepared using the immunoSEQ multiplex PCR assay. Not all clones reach the TCRdb copy of this immuneACCESS table, which keeps in-frame sequences only. Checked studies attribute under half of the gap to unresolved V genes and leave the rest unexplained. The sample has around 1,000,000 clones on record, approximately 75% of them singletons. The ten most abundant clones make up roughly 0.82% of the sample. The sequenced sample consisted of memory CD4+ T cells from PBMCs. Sample cell subset or site, as interpreted from the label and publication: CD45RA-negative fraction. The receptors were sampled from a man aged 18 to 30 in good health. Some clones in this sample may be carry-over from other donors' samples.

This clone was seen just once. CDR3 sequence reads: CASSYSGQLNTIYF. The CDR3, as DNA: TGTGCCAGCAGTTACTCTGGACAGTTAAACACCATATATTTT. V is TRBV6-5 and J is TRBJ1-3; weak D call: TRBD1 (6 bases). Trimming pared 0 bases from V and 6 bases from J, leaving 9 bases between. Looked up from germline, CDR1 is MNHEY and CDR2 is SVGAGI. There are 14 residues in the CDR3.

This chain joins TRBV18 and TRBJ2-7; D is undetermined. Germline V CDR1 and CDR2: KGHSH, LQKENI. The CDR3 covers 14 residues. V was shortened by 0 bases and J by 2 bases, with 8 bases between the two germline ends. The CDR3 spells CASSPPTLPYEQYF. The CDR3 DNA is TGTGCCAGCTCACCACCGACTCTTCCCTACGAGCAGTACTTC.

This clone has just a few counts. This chain uses TRBV7-7 with TRBJ2-5; 10 nucleotides match TRBD1. V lost 5 bases to trimming and J lost 4 bases; unmatched junction nucleotides: 4. This CDR3 comprises 14 residues. In germline, CDR1 is SSHAT, CDR2 FNYEAQ (reference sequence). CDR3 amino acids: CASSRQGARETQYF. Written as DNA, the CDR3 is TGTGCCAGCAGCCGACAGGGGGCACGAGAGACCCAGTACTTC. The full variable domain, completed using reference TRBV7-7 and TRBJ2-5, is GAGVSQSPRYKVTKRGQDVTLRCDPISSHATLYWYQQALGQGPEFLTYFNYEAQPDKSGLPSDRFSAERPEGSISTLTIQRTEQRDSAMYRCASSRQGARETQYFGPGTRLLVL.

The table lists this clone with a few counts. The gene calls are TRBV7-9 and TRBJ2-7; weak D call: TRBD1 (5 bases). The germline V gene has CDR1 SEHNR and CDR2 FQNEAQ (reference sequence). The V end lost 2 bases, the J end lost 4 bases, and 9 bases lay between the germline ends. CDR3 length equals 13 residues. The CDR3, as DNA: TGTGCCAGCAGCTTAATTCAGGGATACGAGCAGTACTTC. Translation gives CASSLIQGYEQYF.

The genes are TRBV6-5 and TRBJ2-7, with D unclear. This CDR3 has 14 residues. Germline CDR1 MNHEY, CDR2 SVGAGI. V lost 0 bases and J lost 4, with 10 bases in between. The DNA of the CDR3 is TGTGCCAGCAGTTACTCGACCCCTCGATACGAGCAGTACTTC. Encoded protein: CASSYSTPRYEQYF.

The chain employs TRBV4-1 and TRBJ2-3; TRBD1 agrees at 7 bases. Losses at the gene ends were 1 base for V and 1 base for J; bases not matched to a gene: 14. This CDR3 spans 19 amino acids. The germline CDR1 and CDR2 sequences are MGHRA and YSYEKL. CDR3 DNA: TGCGCCAGCAGCCAAGCAAGGACAGGTGAACGCACTCGCACAGATACGCAGTATTTT. This encodes CASSQARTGERTRTDTQYF.

This clone was counted between two and nine times. J is TRBJ2-5 and V is TRBV7-2; D call uncertain. V was trimmed by 7 bases and J by 5 bases, leaving 14 bases between them. The CDR3 contains 13 residues. Germline lookup yields CDR1 SGHTA and CDR2 FQGNSA. The DNA of the CDR3 is TGTGCCAGCACCCTTGCTCTTAGGGAGACCCAGTACTTC. Translating it yields CASTLALRETQYF.

The J gene is TRBJ2-2, the V gene TRBV19; D possibly uses TRBD1 or TRBD2 (5 bases each). The V gene's germline CDR1 is LNHDA and CDR2 SQIVND (reference sequence). V gave up 8 bases and J gave up 4 bases, with 17 bases separating them. There are 15 residues in the CDR3. CDR3: CASERDPRSTGELFF. CDR3 DNA sequence: TGTGCCAGTGAGAGGGACCCCAGAAGCACCGGGGAGCTGTTTTTT.

This clone has only one observation. V gene TRBV28 combines with J gene TRBJ1-5; possible D gene TRBD1, 6 bases. CDR3 length: 15 amino acids. Germline CDR1 is MDHEN and CDR2 is SYDVKM. V was shortened by 5 bases and J by 5 bases, with 16 bases between the two germline ends. The CDR3 spells CASSAAGGLDQPQHF. In DNA, the CDR3 is TGTGCCAGCAGTGCGGCGGGGGGCCTGGATCAGCCCCAGCATTTT.

This chain joins TRBV5-1 and TRBJ2-1; D remains ambiguous. CDR3 length equals 13 residues. V lost 0 bases, J lost 10 bases, and 11 bases lay in between. Germline loops: CDR1 SGHRS, CDR2 YFSETQ. The CDR3 bases are TGCGCCAGCAGCTTGGAGGCGGCTCCCGAGCAGTTCTTC. It specifies CASSLEAAPEQFF.

The J gene is TRBJ2-7, the V gene TRBV5-1, with D perhaps TRBD1 (5 bases). This CDR3 region has 14 residues. The V end was cut by 1 base, the J end by 3 bases, with 11 bases between. The germline V gene encodes CDR1 SGHRS and CDR2 YFSETQ. CDR3 region: CASSLILGDYEQYF. CDR3 coding DNA: TGCGCCAGCAGCTTGATTCTAGGGGACTACGAGCAGTACTTC.

The chain combines TRBV28 with TRBJ2-6, with D perhaps TRBD1 (6 bases). Germline-derived CDR1 and CDR2 are MDHEN and SYDVKM. The CDR3 totals 13 residues. Trimming cost V 10 bases and J 4 bases, with 11 bases left between them. CDR3 sequence: CAIRGGGANVLTF. Here the CDR3 DNA reads TGTGCCATCAGGGGCGGCGGGGCCAACGTCCTGACTTTC.

This chain uses TRBV2 with TRBJ2-1, with D possibly matching TRBD2 (5 bases). V was cut by 11 bases and J by 0 bases, with 11 bases left in between. The CDR3 runs 13 residues. Looked up from germline, CDR1 is SNHLY and CDR2 is FYNNEI. The CDR3 loop reads CAVHRDSYNEQFF. As DNA, the CDR3 is TGTGCCGTCCACCGGGACTCCTACAATGAGCAGTTCTTC.

CDR3 DNA: TGTGCCAGCTCACCACCGGACAAGACTAGCGGGAGTTGGGACAATGAGCAGTTCTTC. Translating gives CASSPPDKTSGSWDNEQFF. The chain joins TRBV18 to TRBJ2-1; 12 bases are shared with TRBD2. J gave up 5 bases and V 0 bases, and 11 bases lay outside the gene matches. This CDR3 region has 19 residues. Germline values: CDR1 KGHSH, CDR2 LQKENI.

The rearrangement links TRBV9 to TRBJ2-2; 7 bases match TRBD2. Unmatched junction bases numbered 10, after V lost 0 bases and J lost 2 bases. This CDR3 contains 18 residues. CDR1 is SGDLS, CDR2 YYNGEE, per germline. CDR3 bases: TGTGCCAGCAGCGTAGGCACTAGCGCGAGGGGCAACACCGGGGAGCTGTTTTTT. Encoded protein: CASSVGTSARGNTGELFF.

The chain has TRBV3-2 and TRBJ1-2; the listed D gene, TRBD1, was not tested against the DNA. TRBV3-2 is noted as a pseudogene. The CDR3 totals 9 residues. CDR3 in amino acids: CVGREGYTF. The CDR3 coding sequence is TGTGTGGGGCGCGAGGGCTACACCTTC.

This chain joins TRBV7-2 and TRBJ1-4; the match to TRBD1 covers 7 bases. The CDR3 is 14 amino acids. Trimming at V came to 5 bases and at J to 7 bases, leaving 7 bases not matched to a gene. Germline V gene data show CDR1 as SGHTA and CDR2 as FQGNSA. The CDR3 nucleotides read TGTGCCAGCAGCAAAACAGGGGCGGCTGAAAAACTGTTTTTT. This sequence encodes CASSKTGAAEKLFF.

The chain recombines TRBV2 with TRBJ2-5, with 9 bases fitting TRBD1. J lost 5 bases, V lost 6 bases, and 13 bases had no gene match. The CDR3 sequence is 16 residues long. The germline V gene has CDR1 SNHLY and CDR2 FYNNEI. CDR3 region: CASRETGTGRGETQYF. CDR3 coding DNA: TGTGCCAGCAGGGAAACCGGGACAGGGAGAGGGGAGACCCAGTACTTC.

V and J are TRBV15 and TRBJ1-2; D ambiguous. The V and J ends lost 4 bases and 7 bases respectively, with 19 bases between them. CDR1 and CDR2 (germline): LNHNV, YYDKDF (reference sequence). The CDR3 runs to 15 residues. This CDR3 reads CATSTWTGGEGGYTF. For the CDR3, the DNA is TGTGCCACCAGCACATGGACCGGAGGTGAAGGTGGCTACACCTTC.

This chain uses TRBV28 with TRBJ1-3; possible D gene TRBD1, 5 bases. Germline lookup yields CDR1 MDHEN and CDR2 SYDVKM. The ends were cut back, 4 bases at V and 6 bases at J, with 16 bases in the middle. The CDR3 sequence is 15 residues long. The CDR3 reads CASSWGSRGVNTIYF. The DNA for the CDR3 is TGTGCCAGCAGTTGGGGATCGAGGGGAGTAAACACCATATATTTT.

The V gene is TRBV10-2, the J gene TRBJ2-1; 11 bases match TRBD2. The length of the CDR3 is 14 residues. Germline values: CDR1 WSHSY, CDR2 SAAADI. Germline trimming cut 5 bases from V and 9 bases from J; bases unmatched to any gene: 6. This chain's CDR3 is CASSTSGRTGEQFF. In DNA, the CDR3 is TGCGCCAGCAGTACTAGCGGGAGAACCGGTGAGCAGTTCTTC.

V gene TRBV5-4 combines with J gene TRBJ1-1, with D maybe TRBD1 (5 bases). The CDR3 has 15 residues. Trimming removed 0 bases from V and 3 bases from J, with 12 bases in between. CDR1 and CDR2 (germline): SGHNT, YYREEE (reference sequence). CDR3 bases: TGTGCCAGCAGCTTGGTCGTTGGGGGGGACACTGAAGCTTTCTTT. Translated, it gives CASSLVVGGDTEAFF.

The gene calls are TRBV28 and TRBJ2-3; D is perhaps TRBD1 (6 bases). Germline V lookup: CDR1 MDHEN, CDR2 SYDVKM. Trimming removed 7 bases from V and 0 bases from J, with 11 bases in between. The CDR3 spans 14 residues. This CDR3 reads CASTWDTSTDTQYF. The CDR3 nucleotides read TGTGCCAGCACCTGGGACACCAGCACAGATACGCAGTATTTT.

V and J are TRBV5-1 and TRBJ2-3, with no clear D. The length of the CDR3 is 15 residues. Germline values: CDR1 SGHRS, CDR2 YFSETQ. The V gene lost 2 bases and the J gene lost 0 bases, with 10 bases spanning the gap. The CDR3 coding sequence is TGCGCCAGCAGCTTAAGCGATCCTAGCACAGATACGCAGTATTTT. Protein sequence: CASSLSDPSTDTQYF.

The chain is built from TRBV9 and TRBJ2-3, with no clear D. The CDR3 extends over 10 amino acids. Between the trimmed V and J ends, which lost 3 bases and 6 bases, there was a span of 2 bases. The germline CDR1 and CDR2 sequences are SGDLS and YYNGEE. The CDR3 coding sequence is TGTGCCAGCAGCGAGGATACGCAGTATTTT. Protein: CASSEDTQYF.

This clone appeared once. The chain uses TRBV30 and TRBJ1-2; perhaps TRBD1 as D (6 bases). V was cut by 3 bases and J by 8 bases, with 13 bases left in between. This CDR3 comprises 12 residues. The germline V gene has CDR1 GTSNPN and CDR2 SVGIG (reference sequence). CDR3 nucleotides: TGTGCCTGGAGCAGGGGTGCGGCGGGCTACACCTTC. This gives the protein CAWSRGAAGYTF.

The chain is built from TRBV18 and TRBJ2-4; the D gene is possibly TRBD1 (5 bases). The length of the CDR3 is 13 residues. The V end was cut by 4 bases, the J end by 7 bases, with 11 bases between. Germline assignment: CDR1 KGHSH and CDR2 LQKENI. The CDR3 sequence: CASSQGRVNIQYF. In DNA form, the CDR3 reads TGTGCCAGCTCACAAGGCAGGGTCAACATTCAGTACTTC.

V and J are TRBV5-4 and TRBJ2-1; D possibly corresponds to TRBD2 (5 bases). Germline loops: CDR1 SGHNT, CDR2 YYREEE (reference sequence). The CDR3 covers 15 residues. V was cut by 1 base and J by 3 bases, with 11 bases left in between. DNA of the CDR3: TGTGCCAGCAGCTTGTTGGGAGCCCTCTACAATGAGCAGTTCTTC. It yields the protein CASSLLGALYNEQFF. The variable domain in full, completed from reference TRBV5-4 and TRBJ2-1, reads ETGVTQSPTHLIKTRGQQVTLRCSSQSGHNTVSWYQQALGQGPQFIFQYYREEENGRGNFPPRFSGLQFPNYSSELNVNALELDDSALYLCASSLLGALYNEQFFGPGTRLTVL.

The sample holds one count of this clone. The chain is built from TRBV5-6 and TRBJ2-2; D unclear. Trimming pared 4 bases from V and 6 bases from J, leaving 19 bases between. The germline gives CDR1 SGHDT, CDR2 YYEEEE. The CDR3 has 16 residues. The chain's CDR3 is CASSPSGREVSGELFF. The CDR3 DNA reads as TGTGCCAGCAGCCCATCAGGCAGAGAGGTCTCCGGGGAGCTGTTTTTT. The full variable domain, in which reference TRBV5-6 and TRBJ2-2 provide the parts outside the CDR3, is DAGVTQSPTHLIKTRGQQVTLRCSPKSGHDTVSWYQQALGQGPQFIFQYYEEEERQRGNFPDRFSGHQFPNYSSELNVNALLLGDSALYLCASSPSGREVSGELFFGEGSRLTVL.

The genes are TRBV30 and TRBJ2-7; TRBD2 might be the D (5 bases). CDR1 and CDR2 from the germline V gene are GTSNPN and SVGIG (reference sequence). The length of the CDR3 is 12 residues. Trimming shortened V by 0 bases and J by 7 bases, and 10 bases separated the two germline ends. The CDR3 DNA reads as TGTGCCTGGAGTGTCACTACGGGGGAGCAGTACTTC. This gives the protein CAWSVTTGEQYF.